These 4 T cell receptor beta chains came from one sample sequenced in a study of blood T cell repertoires in COVID-19. Using immunoSEQ multiplex PCR, the repertoire was profiled, and TCRdb retains in-frame clones only, with some absent. Of about 220,000 clones in the sample, just over 85% were seen once. Sequencing input: peripheral blood. All receptors derive from a man aged 25 to 40 who had recovered from COVID-19.

The chain recombines TRBV7-9 with TRBJ1-6, with 7 nucleotides matching TRBD1. CDR1 is SEHNR and CDR2 is FQNEAQ in the germline V gene (reference sequence). This CDR3 is 14 amino acids long. V lost 5 bases, J lost 8 bases, and 6 bases stayed unmatched. CDR3 residues: CASSLTGKDSPLHF. In DNA, the CDR3 is TGTGCCAGCAGCCTGACAGGGAAGGATTCACCCCTCCACTTT. Looking up the rest from reference TRBV7-9 and TRBJ1-6 gives the full variable domain: DTGVSQNPRHKITKRGQNVTFRCDPISEHNRLYWYRQTLGQGPEFLTYFQNEAQLEKSRLLSDRFSAERPKGSFSTLEIQRTEQGDSAMYLCASSLTGKDSPLHFGNGTRLTVT.

The chain links TRBV6-6 to TRBJ1-1; 7 bases match TRBD1. This CDR3 has 15 amino acids. Trimming cost V 5 bases and J 5 bases; bases outside gene matches: 11. CDR1 MNHNY and CDR2 SVGAGI come from the germline V gene (reference sequence). The CDR3 here is CASSPQGGSGTEAFF. The DNA of the CDR3 is TGTGCCAGCAGTCCCCAGGGGGGTTCGGGGACTGAAGCTTTCTTT.

This chain joins TRBV5-1 and TRBJ2-2; weak D call: TRBD1 (6 bases). The CDR3 runs to 15 residues. In germline, CDR1 is SGHRS, CDR2 YFSETQ. V was pared by 2 bases and J by 5 bases, with 13 bases between. DNA of the CDR3: TGCGCCAGCAGCTTCCGGGACACAAGAACCGGGGAGCTGTTTTTT. Translated: CASSFRDTRTGELFF.

The sample holds a few counts of this clone. The chain combines TRBV6-2 or TRBV6-3 with TRBJ2-7; a possible D gene is TRBD1 (5 bases). V lost 6 bases, J lost 4 bases, and 13 bases lay in between. Germline loops: CDR1 MNHEY, CDR2 SVGEGT. This CDR3 is built from 13 residues. Written as DNA, the CDR3 is TGTGCCAGCAGCATTACAGGAGAATACGAGCAGTACTTC. This translates into CASSITGEYEQYF.